This TCR beta chain came from a study of memory CD4+ T cells and cytomegalovirus serostatus. Study overall: This sample comes from healthy Belgian adults, eight to ten CMV seropositive, 20 to 25 seronegative. Overall study findings and caveats: Of 150 to 200 reported CMV TCRbeta sequences, around 63 were found in memory CD4+ repertoires.

Germline V CDR1 and CDR2: SGHVS, FQNEAQ. Between the trimmed V and J ends, which lost 5 bases and 1 base, there was a span of 11 bases. This CDR3 comprises 14 residues. Single viable CD3+CD4+CD8-CD45RO+ cells were sorted as the memory CD4+ T cells. Measured with immunoSEQ multiplex PCR; TCRdb has only the in-frame clones, and not every one. The data show 85,000 to 100,000 clones, approximately 80% seen once. Of note for this clone: The antigen is unknown.

The sample taken for sequencing was memory CD4+ T cells from blood. The rearrangement joins TRBV7-8 to TRBJ1-1; D is uncertain. The clonotype comes from an adult in good health and CMV-seropositive. CDR3 sequence (DNA): TGTGCCAGCAGCCCCCAGGAGGGGAACACTGAAGCTTTCTTT. Protein: CASSPQEGNTEAFF.